The 12 T cell receptor beta chains below come from one sample, sequenced in a study of shared clonotypes between healthy human individuals. TCRdb's copy holds only in-frame clones and misses some; the assay was immunoSEQ multiplex PCR. The table lists some 2.4 million clones, approximately 93% of them singletons. The sample consisted of naive CD4+ T cells from PBMCs. This sample's subset: CD45RA+ positively selected. Every receptor here comes from a man younger than 35 in good health. Some clones in this sample may be carry-over from other donors' samples.

The chain combines TRBV6-5 with TRBJ2-1; 7 bases match TRBD2. The CDR3 is made up of 16 amino acids. Germline V gene sequence: CDR1 MNHEY, CDR2 SVGAGI. The J segment lost 5 bases and the V segment lost 2 bases, leaving 9 bases of the junction unmatched. The CDR3 sequence is CASSYRVGRGNNEQFF. The CDR3 bases are TGTGCCAGCAGTTACAGGGTGGGGAGGGGTAACAATGAGCAGTTCTTC.

The chain is built from TRBV7-2 and TRBJ2-7; the D gene is possibly TRBD2 (6 bases). Deletions cut 1 base from V and 4 bases from J, with 11 bases between. Germline V gene lookup returns CDR1 SGHTA and CDR2 FQGNSA. This CDR3 has 14 residues. CDR3 sequence: CASSLGGLSYEQYF. The CDR3 bases are TGTGCCAGCAGCTTAGGGGGACTGTCATACGAGCAGTACTTC. The complete variable domain, with remaining parts taken from reference TRBV7-2 and TRBJ2-7, reads GAGVSQSPSNKVTEKGKDVELRCDPISGHTALYWYRQSLGQGLEFLIYFQGNSAPDKSGLPSDRFSAERTGGSVSTLTIQRTQQEDSAVYLCASSLGGLSYEQYFGPGTRLTVT.

The V gene is TRBV19, the J gene TRBJ2-2, with 8 bases that match TRBD1. The length of the CDR3 is 15 residues. Germline CDR1 reads LNHDA; CDR2 reads SQIVND (reference sequence). The V and J ends lost 10 bases and 2 bases, in that order; junction bases with no gene match: 9. CDR3 residues: CATSRGPPNTGELFF. The DNA of the CDR3 is TGTGCCACCAGCAGGGGGCCCCCCAACACCGGGGAGCTGTTTTTT.

The table lists this clone with a count of one. The V call is TRBV28, the J call TRBJ2-2; D gene ambiguous. Germline V gives CDR1 MDHEN, CDR2 SYDVKM. The CDR3 has 16 amino acids. V lost 1 base, J lost 6 bases, and 15 bases lay in between. The CDR3 DNA sequence: TGTGCCAGCAGTTTATCTTCGTTGGGGTCATCCGGGGAGCTGTTTTTT. Encoded protein: CASSLSSLGSSGELFF.

This clone was picked up one time. The rearrangement joins TRBV21-1 to TRBJ2-2; the table assigns TRBD1, which was not confirmed against the DNA. TRBV21-1 is classified as a pseudogene. This CDR3 is built from 17 residues. The CDR3 is CASSKVRPGLDTGELFF. As DNA, the CDR3 is TGTGCCAGCAGCAAAGTTCGTCCAGGGTTGGACACCGGGGAGCTGTTTTTT.

Comment on this clone: The same CDR3 arises from other DNA sequences in this sample as well. The chain joins TRBV6-5 to TRBJ1-1; D gene unclear. V dropped 2 bases and J dropped 1 base, with 5 bases sitting between them. The CDR3 spans 13 residues. Germline V gene sequence: CDR1 MNHEY, CDR2 SVGAGI. CDR3 amino acids: CASSYTRNTEAFF. CDR3 coding DNA: TGTGCCAGCAGTTACACGCGGAACACTGAAGCTTTCTTT.

The chain combines TRBV6-5 with TRBJ1-2; D gene ambiguous. The V gene's germline CDR1 is MNHEY and CDR2 SVGAGI. The CDR3 totals 16 residues. The V end lost 3 bases, the J end lost 2 bases, and 16 bases lay between the germline ends. In DNA form, the CDR3 reads TGTGCCAGCAGTTATTGGCTCTTTGGGAGCAACTATGGCTACACCTTC. Its protein product is CASSYWLFGSNYGYTF.

CDR3 loop: CASSPRVGLEDYGYTF. CDR3 DNA sequence: TGTGCCAGCAGCCCGCGAGTTGGTTTGGAAGACTATGGCTACACCTTC. The rearrangement links TRBV7-9 to TRBJ1-2; D is unresolved. CDR1 and CDR2 from the germline V gene are SEHNR and FQNEAQ (reference sequence). The CDR3 contains 16 residues. The V end was cut by 5 bases, the J end by 3 bases, with 19 bases between.

This chain links TRBV19 with TRBJ2-7, with 8 bases identical to TRBD1. Germline assignment: CDR1 LNHDA and CDR2 SQIVND (reference sequence). The V segment lost 0 bases and the J segment 5 bases; nucleotides outside the gene matches: 15. The CDR3 sequence is 18 residues long. CDR3 residues: CASSIDSGQGIKRNEQYF. The CDR3 DNA reads TGTGCCAGTAGTATAGACTCCGGACAGGGAATAAAAAGGAACGAGCAGTACTTC.

This clone has more than one count but fewer than ten. This chain connects TRBV19 to TRBJ1-5; possible D gene TRBD1, 6 bases. CDR1 LNHDA and CDR2 SQIVND come from the germline V gene (reference sequence). The CDR3 runs to 14 residues. Trimming cost V 1 base and J 5 bases, with 9 bases left between them. The CDR3 sequence: CASSIVAGDQPQHF. The CDR3 DNA is TGTGCCAGTAGTATAGTGGCAGGGGATCAGCCCCAGCATTTT.

The rearrangement joins TRBV5-6 to TRBJ2-1; maybe TRBD2 (6 bases). Germline V gives CDR1 SGHDT, CDR2 YYEEEE. This CDR3 spans 15 amino acids. Trimming left V 1 base short and J 2 bases short, with 10 bases between. DNA of the CDR3: TGTGCCAGCAGCTTGTCCCCGGGGGCCTACAATGAGCAGTTCTTC. Its translation is CASSLSPGAYNEQFF.

The chain carries TRBV11-2 and TRBJ2-5; D unclear. The tail of the sequence fits TRBJ2-7 better, so the J call may be wrong. CDR3 length: 11 amino acids. Germline V gives CDR1 SGHAT, CDR2 FQNNGV. The CDR3 loop is CASSSSYEQYF. The CDR3 region has the DNA TGTGCCAGCAGCTCGTCCTACGAGCAGTACTTC.